Listed here are 24 T cell receptor beta chains from one sample, sequenced in a study of long-term antiretroviral therapy in people with HIV. Version v3.0 of the immunoSEQ assay was performed at survey level. Measured with immunoSEQ multiplex PCR; TCRdb has only the in-frame clones, and not every one. The sample includes 20,000 to 25,000 clones, less than 80% of them seen just once. Specimen: unsorted PBMCs, collected 4.1 years after starting antiretroviral therapy. The origin of the receptors is a woman aged 40 to 50 with HIV.

By its share, this clone is medium-sized. The V call is TRBV19, the J call TRBJ2-7, with D tentatively TRBD1 (6 bases). Trimming cost V 5 bases and J 4 bases, with 12 bases left between them. The CDR3 is 13 residues long. Germline-derived CDR1 and CDR2 are LNHDA and SQIVND (reference sequence). In DNA, the CDR3 is TGTGCCAGTAGTGTCGGGACAACTTACGAGCAGTACTTC. Its protein is CASSVGTTYEQYF.

The chain links TRBV14 to TRBJ1-1; D not resolved. V shed 0 bases and J shed 1 base, with 6 bases lying between them. The CDR3 runs 14 residues. CDR1 is SGHDN and CDR2 is FVKESK in the germline V gene. CDR3 residues: CASSQDVGNTEAFF. CDR3 nucleotide sequence: TGTGCCAGCAGCCAAGATGTTGGGAACACTGAAGCTTTCTTT.

The chain carries TRBV11-2 and TRBJ1-5; 7 nucleotides agree with TRBD1. Germline trimming cut 1 base from V and 0 bases from J; bases unmatched to any gene: 6. Per the germline V gene, CDR1 is SGHAT and CDR2 is FQNNGV. The CDR3 is 17 residues long. The CDR3 region is CASSLVWTGNSNQPQHF. The CDR3 bases are TGTGCCAGCAGCTTAGTTTGGACAGGTAATAGCAATCAGCCCCAGCATTTT. Filled out from reference TRBV11-2 and TRBJ1-5, the complete variable domain reads EAGVAQSPRYKIIEKRQSVAFWCNPISGHATLYWYQQILGQGPKLLIQFQNNGVVDDSQLPKDRFSAERLKGVDSTLKIQPAKLEDSAVYLCASSLVWTGNSNQPQHFGDGTRLSIL.

V gene TRBV5-6 combines with J gene TRBJ1-6; D gene ambiguous. This CDR3 contains 15 residues. The germline V gene has CDR1 SGHDT and CDR2 YYEEEE. The V and J ends lost 0 bases and 8 bases respectively, with 12 bases between them. The chain's CDR3 is CASSLARRRDSPLHF. CDR3 nucleotide sequence: TGTGCCAGCAGCTTGGCCCGCCGAAGGGATTCACCCCTCCACTTT. Variable domain in full (rest from reference TRBV5-6 and TRBJ1-6): DAGVTQSPTHLIKTRGQQVTLRCSPKSGHDTVSWYQQALGQGPQFIFQYYEEEERQRGNFPDRFSGHQFPNYSSELNVNALLLGDSALYLCASSLARRRDSPLHFGNGTRLTVT.

The chain combines TRBV6-4 with TRBJ1-5; no definite D call. CDR1 is MRHNA, CDR2 SNTAGT, per germline. V was cut by 6 bases and J by 4 bases, with 10 bases left in between. This CDR3 region has 13 residues. CDR3 DNA: TGTGCCAGCAGCCAGGAAGCGAATCAGCCCCAGCATTTT. Its translation: CASSQEANQPQHF.

The genes are TRBV30 and TRBJ1-1; no reliable D call. The CDR3 runs 14 residues. Per the germline V gene, CDR1 is GTSNPN and CDR2 is SVGIG (reference sequence). V gave up 0 bases and J gave up 1 base, with 9 bases separating them. CDR3 region: CAWSVYRRNTEAFF. Written as DNA, the CDR3 is TGTGCCTGGAGTGTGTACCGGAGGAACACTGAAGCTTTCTTT.

The chain carries TRBV7-9 and TRBJ1-2; 7 positions agree with TRBD1. V dropped 2 bases and J dropped 6; count of bases not matched to a gene: 9. There are 15 residues in the CDR3. Germline V gives CDR1 SEHNR, CDR2 FQNEAQ (reference sequence). CDR3 residues: CASSLYEGAQDGYTF. CDR3 sequence (DNA): TGTGCCAGCAGCTTATATGAGGGGGCGCAGGATGGCTACACCTTC.

The V call is TRBV6-1, the J call TRBJ2-7, with TRBD1 as a possible D gene (6 bases). The CDR3 has 15 amino acids. Trimming stripped 7 bases from V and 1 base from J, with 17 bases between. CDR1 and CDR2 from the germline V gene are MNHNS and SASEGT. The DNA of the CDR3 is TGTGCCAGCACCTATGCGCGGCAGGGGTCCTACGAGCAGTACTTC. Its protein is CASTYARQGSYEQYF.

The chain has TRBV20-1 and TRBJ1-2; D is possibly TRBD1 (6 bases). The V gene's germline CDR1 is DFQATT and CDR2 SNEGSKA (reference sequence). V dropped 5 bases and J dropped 4 bases, with 8 bases sitting between them. The CDR3 runs to 11 residues. The CDR3 nucleotides read TGCAGTGCTCCGACAGGCTATGGCTACACCTTC. Amino acids: CSAPTGYGYTF.

This chain connects TRBV7-2 to TRBJ1-3; 10 bases map to TRBD1. Per the germline V gene, CDR1 is SGHTA and CDR2 is FQGNSA. J gave up 4 bases and V 4 bases, and 4 bases lay outside the gene matches. The CDR3 runs 15 residues. CDR3 DNA: TGTGCCAGCAGCTCGACAGGGGGCTCAGGAAACACCATATATTTT. It specifies CASSSTGGSGNTIYF.

This clone was recorded a few times. V and J are TRBV7-9 and TRBJ1-2; no clear D. The CDR3 has 15 residues. The V and J ends lost 6 bases and 7 bases respectively, with 21 bases between them. The germline V gene encodes CDR1 SEHNR and CDR2 FQNEAQ (reference sequence). CDR3 nucleotide sequence: TGTGCCAGCAGTTATACGATCGGGTCTGGATCTGGCTACACCTTC. It codes for CASSYTIGSGSGYTF.

In its sample, this clone was seen a few times. The chain joins TRBV5-5 to TRBJ1-5, with a possible D match to TRBD1 (6 bases). V lost 4 bases to trimming and J lost 0 bases, with 11 bases between them. This CDR3 has 15 amino acids. Germline values: CDR1 SGHKS, CDR2 YYEKEE (reference sequence). CDR3 loop: CASSGGGFSNQPQHF. The CDR3 region has the DNA TGTGCCAGCAGCGGAGGGGGTTTTAGCAATCAGCCCCAGCATTTT.

The V call is TRBV7-2, the J call TRBJ2-2; D perhaps matches TRBD1 (5 bases). CDR3 length equals 14 residues. Per germline, CDR1 SGHTA and CDR2 FQGNSA. Deletions cut 4 bases from V and 4 bases from J, with 10 bases between. CDR3 in amino acids: CASSWRQITGELFF. CDR3 sequence (DNA): TGTGCCAGCAGCTGGCGACAGATCACCGGGGAGCTGTTTTTT.

The CDR3 DNA reads as TGTGCCAGCAGCGTAGGAGGGGGCTACAATGAGCAGTTCTTC. This encodes CASSVGGGYNEQFF. The V call is TRBV9, the J call TRBJ2-1; maybe TRBD1 (6 bases). In germline, CDR1 is SGDLS, CDR2 YYNGEE. The CDR3 has 14 amino acids. With 0 bases removed from V and 3 bases from J, the gap between germline ends came to 7 bases.

This chain connects TRBV27 to TRBJ2-2; 14 bases map to TRBD2. The CDR3 loop spans 15 amino acids. The V gene end was trimmed by 10 bases and the J gene end by 5 bases; junction bases not matched to a gene: 6. Germline V gives CDR1 MNHEY, CDR2 SMNVEV (reference sequence). The CDR3 loop is CATRLAGGRTGELFF. The CDR3 nucleotides read TGTGCCACCCGACTAGCGGGAGGGAGGACCGGGGAGCTGTTTTTT.

The rearrangement links TRBV7-2 to TRBJ1-3; TRBD1 might be the D (5 bases). CDR3 length: 15 residues. CDR1 and CDR2 (germline): SGHTA, FQGNSA. V lost 5 bases, J lost 4 bases, and 15 bases lay in between. Here the CDR3 reads CASSRQGTTGNTIYF. The DNA of the CDR3 is TGTGCCAGCAGCCGCCAAGGGACGACCGGAAACACCATATATTTT.

In its sample, this clone was seen once. This rearrangement joins TRBV6-4 to TRBJ1-1, with D tentatively TRBD1 (5 bases). The germline V gene encodes CDR1 MRHNA and CDR2 SNTAGT. The CDR3 runs to 13 residues. The V end was cut by 4 bases, the J end by 4 bases, with 10 bases between. The CDR3 coding sequence is TGTGCCAGCAGTGTTAACGGGGGCACTGAAGCTTTCTTT. As protein: CASSVNGGTEAFF.

V usage is TRBV7-2 and J usage is TRBJ1-5; TRBD1 matches 7 bases. The V gene end was trimmed by 5 bases and the J gene end by 7 bases; junction bases not matched to a gene: 11. In germline, CDR1 is SGHTA, CDR2 FQGNSA. The CDR3 is 15 amino acids. CDR3 nucleotide sequence: TGTGCCAGCAGCCCCGGGACAGCGGGTGTGCAGCCCCAGCATTTT. Translation: CASSPGTAGVQPQHF.

J is TRBJ2-1 and V is TRBV7-9, with D hard to call. This CDR3 is built from 15 residues. Germline V gene lookup returns CDR1 SEHNR and CDR2 FQNEAQ (reference sequence). The ends were cut back, 3 bases at V and 7 bases at J, with 16 bases in the middle. DNA of the CDR3: TGTGCCAGCAGCTTGATCCAGGCTTCGATTAATGAGCAGTTCTTC. It encodes CASSLIQASINEQFF.

The J gene is TRBJ2-5, the V gene TRBV2; 14 nucleotides agree with TRBD2. With V trimmed by 8 bases and J by 1 base, 3 bases remained unmatched. The length of the CDR3 is 15 residues. Germline V CDR1 and CDR2: SNHLY, FYNNEI. The CDR3 region is CASWTSGGTQETQYF. In DNA form, the CDR3 reads TGTGCCAGCTGGACTAGCGGGGGGACCCAAGAGACCCAGTACTTC.

The CDR3 nucleotides are TGCGCCAGCAGCCAATTGGGGGGGTTGAACACCGGGGAGCTGTTTTTT. Its protein product is CASSQLGGLNTGELFF. The chain carries TRBV5-1 and TRBJ2-2; 7 bases line up with TRBD2. Trimming at V came to 4 bases and at J to 1 base, leaving 7 bases not matched to a gene. The CDR3 runs to 16 residues. Germline V lookup: CDR1 SGHRS, CDR2 YFSETQ.

The J gene is TRBJ2-1, the V gene TRBV9, with D possibly TRBD1 on 7 matching bases. This CDR3 spans 14 amino acids. Germline V CDR1 and CDR2: SGDLS, YYNGEE. V shed 4 bases and J shed 7 bases, with 15 bases lying between them. In nucleotides, the CDR3 is TGTGCCAGCAGCCCAACCAGGGGGGAGAATGAGCAGTTCTTC. Encoded protein: CASSPTRGENEQFF. Variable domain in full (rest from reference TRBV9 and TRBJ2-1): DSGVTQTPKHLITATGQRVTLRCSPRSGDLSVYWYQQSLDQGLQFLIQYYNGEERAKGNILERFSAQQFPDLHSELNLSSLELGDSALYFCASSPTRGENEQFFGPGTRLTVL.

This rearrangement joins TRBV30 to TRBJ1-1; D gene uncertain. The V gene's germline CDR1 is GTSNPN and CDR2 SVGIG (reference sequence). V lost 0 bases and J lost 3, with 14 bases in between. The CDR3 totals 15 residues. CDR3: CAWSVRGRADTEAFF. The CDR3, as DNA: TGTGCCTGGAGTGTAAGAGGGCGAGCGGACACTGAAGCTTTCTTT.

The J gene is TRBJ2-3, the V gene TRBV11-3; D is uncertain. In germline, CDR1 is SGHNT, CDR2 YENEEA. V gave up 2 bases and J gave up 5 bases, with 17 bases separating them. The CDR3 length is 16 residues. CDR3 nucleotide sequence: TGTGCCAGCAGCTTAAGAGCGACGGGTTGGGGAGATACGCAGTATTTT. Protein: CASSLRATGWGDTQYF.